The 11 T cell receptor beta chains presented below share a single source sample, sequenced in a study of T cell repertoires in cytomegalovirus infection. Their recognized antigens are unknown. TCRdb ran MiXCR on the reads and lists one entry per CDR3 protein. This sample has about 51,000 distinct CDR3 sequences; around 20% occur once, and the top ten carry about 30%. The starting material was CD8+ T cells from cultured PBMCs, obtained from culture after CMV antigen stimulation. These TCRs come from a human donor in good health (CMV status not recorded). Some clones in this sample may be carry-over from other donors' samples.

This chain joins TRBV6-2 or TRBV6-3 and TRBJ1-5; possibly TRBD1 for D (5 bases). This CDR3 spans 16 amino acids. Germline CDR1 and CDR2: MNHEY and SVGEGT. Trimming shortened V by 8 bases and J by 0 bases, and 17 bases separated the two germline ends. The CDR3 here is CASHWGETSSNQPQHF. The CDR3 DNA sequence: TGTGCCAGCCACTGGGGGGAAACATCTAGCAATCAGCCCCAGCATTTT.

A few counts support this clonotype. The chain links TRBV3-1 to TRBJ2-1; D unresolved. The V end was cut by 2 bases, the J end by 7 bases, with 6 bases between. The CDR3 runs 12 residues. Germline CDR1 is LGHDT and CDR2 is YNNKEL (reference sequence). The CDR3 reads CASSQLRNEQFF. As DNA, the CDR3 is TGTGCCAGCAGCCAATTGAGAAATGAGCAGTTCTTC.

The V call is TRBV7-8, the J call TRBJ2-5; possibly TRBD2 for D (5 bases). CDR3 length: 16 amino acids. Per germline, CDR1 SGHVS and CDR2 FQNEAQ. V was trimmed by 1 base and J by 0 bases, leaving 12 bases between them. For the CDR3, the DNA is TGTGCCAGCAGCTTAGACATGCGGGCTTACCAAGAGACCCAGTACTTC. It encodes CASSLDMRAYQETQYF.

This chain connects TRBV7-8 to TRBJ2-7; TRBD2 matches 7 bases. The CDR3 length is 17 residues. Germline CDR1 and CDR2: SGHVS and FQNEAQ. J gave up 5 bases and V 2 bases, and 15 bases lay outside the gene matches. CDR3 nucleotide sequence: TGTGCCAGCAGCTTAAAAAAGGGACTATCAATTTTGGACGAGCAGTACTTC. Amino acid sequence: CASSLKKGLSILDEQYF.

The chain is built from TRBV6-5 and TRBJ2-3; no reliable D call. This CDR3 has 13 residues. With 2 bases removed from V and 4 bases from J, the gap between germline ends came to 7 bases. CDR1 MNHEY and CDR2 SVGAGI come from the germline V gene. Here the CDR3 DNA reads TGTGCCAGCAGTTACGGCTGGCCAGATACGCAGTATTTT. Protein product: CASSYGWPDTQYF.

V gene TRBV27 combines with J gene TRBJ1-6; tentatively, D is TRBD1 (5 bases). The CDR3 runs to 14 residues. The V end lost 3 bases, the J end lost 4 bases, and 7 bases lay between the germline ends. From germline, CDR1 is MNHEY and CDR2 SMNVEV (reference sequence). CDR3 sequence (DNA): TGTGCCAGCAGTTTTGGGGGTTATAATTCACCCCTCCACTTT. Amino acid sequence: CASSFGGYNSPLHF.

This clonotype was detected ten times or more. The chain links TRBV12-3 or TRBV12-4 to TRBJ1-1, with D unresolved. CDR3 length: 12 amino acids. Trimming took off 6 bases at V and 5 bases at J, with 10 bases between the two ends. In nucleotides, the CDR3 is TGTGCCAGCAGGGCGTGGGGTACTGAAGCTTTCTTT. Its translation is CASRAWGTEAFF.

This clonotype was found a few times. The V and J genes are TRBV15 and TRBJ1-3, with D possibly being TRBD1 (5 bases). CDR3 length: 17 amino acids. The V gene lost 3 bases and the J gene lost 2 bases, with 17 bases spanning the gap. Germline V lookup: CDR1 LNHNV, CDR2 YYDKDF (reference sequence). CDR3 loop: CATSSGSLGVPGNTIYF. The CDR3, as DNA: TGTGCCACCAGCAGTGGCTCTCTAGGGGTTCCTGGAAACACCATATATTTT.

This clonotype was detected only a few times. The CDR3: CASTPGMFEGEKLFF. The DNA for the CDR3 is TGTGCCAGCACCCCAGGCATGTTCGAAGGTGAAAAACTGTTTTTT. This rearrangement joins TRBV7-8 to TRBJ1-4; no clear D gene. Trimming pared 7 bases from V and 7 bases from J, leaving 19 bases between. The CDR3 sequence is 15 residues long. CDR1 is SGHVS, CDR2 FQNEAQ, per germline.

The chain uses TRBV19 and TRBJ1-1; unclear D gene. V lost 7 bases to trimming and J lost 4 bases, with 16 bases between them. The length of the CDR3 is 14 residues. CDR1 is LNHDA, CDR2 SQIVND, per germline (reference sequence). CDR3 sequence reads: CASTLGPPLTEAFF. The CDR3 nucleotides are TGTGCCAGTACTCTAGGACCGCCGCTCACTGAAGCTTTCTTT. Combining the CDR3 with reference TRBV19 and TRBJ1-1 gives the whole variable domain DGGITQSPKYLFRKEGQNVTLSCEQNLNHDAMYWYRQDPGQGLRLIYYSQIVNDFQKGDIAEGYSVSREKKESFPLTVTSAQKNPTAFYLCASTLGPPLTEAFFGQGTRLTVV.

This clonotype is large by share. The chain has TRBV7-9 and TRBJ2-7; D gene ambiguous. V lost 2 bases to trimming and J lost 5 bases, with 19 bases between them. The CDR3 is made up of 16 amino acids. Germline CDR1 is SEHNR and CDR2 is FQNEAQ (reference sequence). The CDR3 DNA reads TGTGCCAGCAGCTTAATTGGCGTTGGTAGCTCAAACGAGCAGTACTTC. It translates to CASSLIGVGSSNEQYF. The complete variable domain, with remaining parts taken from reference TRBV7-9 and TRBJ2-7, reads DTGVSQNPRHKITKRGQNVTFRCDPISEHNRLYWYRQTLGQGPEFLTYFQNEAQLEKSRLLSDRFSAERPKGSFSTLEIQRTEQGDSAMYLCASSLIGVGSSNEQYFGPGTRLTVT.